This entry features one T cell receptor (beta chain) sequence. The CDR3 is 15 residues long. In germline, CDR1 is SEHNR, CDR2 FQNEAQ (reference sequence). Trimming removed 0 bases from V and 10 bases from J, with 16 bases in between. The data are from a study of shared clonotypes between healthy human individuals. Assay: immunoSEQ multiplex PCR; the TCRdb copy retains only in-frame clones and omits some. The sample includes roughly 1,500,000 clones, roughly 98% of them seen just once. This chain uses TRBV7-9 with TRBJ2-1; no clear D gene. Sequencing input: naive CD4+ T cells sorted from blood. As to subset: CD45RA+ positively selected. This TCR derives from a man between 25 and 39 years old in good health. CDR3: CASSLALVNAPEQFF. The CDR3 bases are TGTGCCAGCAGCTTAGCGCTGGTGAATGCCCCCGAGCAGTTCTTC.